Below, 18 T cell receptor beta chains from the same sample are listed, as sequenced in a study of graft-versus-host responses after intestinal transplantation. Clones were sequenced by immunoSEQ multiplex PCR, and TCRdb holds only the in-frame ones, with some missing. The table has almost 70,000 clones, over 85% seen once. The sample in question was bone marrow, obtained less than 750 days after intestinal transplantation. The source of these receptors is a human patient who received an intestinal transplant, so some T cells may come from the graft donor.

The chain couples TRBV7-3 to TRBJ1-1; D may be TRBD1 (6 bases). The CDR3 contains 16 residues. Germline V lookup: CDR1 SGHTA, CDR2 FQGTGA. With 1 base removed from V and 1 base from J, the gap between germline ends came to 13 bases. The CDR3 bases are TGTGCCAGCAGCTTAAAGGGCCTGGGACAGAACACTGAAGCTTTCTTT. As protein: CASSLKGLGQNTEAFF.

This chain uses TRBV5-6 with TRBJ1-5; tentative D call: TRBD1 (6 bases). Germline loops: CDR1 SGHDT, CDR2 YYEEEE. The CDR3 contains 15 residues. V gave up 3 bases and J gave up 5 bases, with 15 bases separating them. The CDR3 nucleotides read TGTGCCAGCAGCTGGGGGCCAGATGGGTATCAGCCCCAGCATTTT. Amino acids: CASSWGPDGYQPQHF.

The V call is TRBV28, the J call TRBJ2-1; TRBD2 aligns across 10 bases. Germline values: CDR1 MDHEN, CDR2 SYDVKM. This CDR3 spans 15 amino acids. Germline trimming cut 2 bases from V and 8 bases from J; bases unmatched to any gene: 6. The CDR3 spells CASSLEKLAGDEQFF. CDR3 sequence (DNA): TGTGCCAGCAGTTTAGAAAAGCTAGCGGGAGATGAGCAGTTCTTC.

This clone was seen just once. The rearrangement joins TRBV5-6 to TRBJ2-5, with D uncertain. The CDR3 is 15 amino acids. V lost 4 bases and J 3 bases, leaving 16 bases between the germline ends. Germline V gives CDR1 SGHDT, CDR2 YYEEEE. This chain's CDR3 is CASSPLRVVEETQYF. As DNA, the CDR3 is TGTGCCAGCAGCCCCTTACGAGTAGTTGAAGAGACCCAGTACTTC.

The V and J genes are TRBV5-1 and TRBJ1-4; D perhaps matches TRBD1 (6 bases). Trimming cost V 5 bases and J 4 bases, with 12 bases left between them. Germline CDR1 SGHRS, CDR2 YFSETQ. The CDR3 runs 14 residues. This CDR3 reads CASRFRGDNEKLFF. The CDR3, as DNA: TGCGCCAGCAGGTTCAGGGGCGATAATGAAAAACTGTTTTTT.

The chain has TRBV11-2 and TRBJ1-1, with 7 bases matching TRBD1. The germline V gene encodes CDR1 SGHAT and CDR2 FQNNGV. Germline trimming cut 2 bases from V and 6 bases from J; bases unmatched to any gene: 9. There are 15 residues in the CDR3. The CDR3 region has the DNA TGTGCCAGCAGCTTAACTATGGGACAGCCGGCTGAAGCTTTCTTT. This translates into CASSLTMGQPAEAFF.

The chain couples TRBV6-4 to TRBJ1-5; D unclear. The CDR3 runs to 13 residues. CDR1 and CDR2 from the germline V gene are MRHNA and SNTAGT. The germline V and J ends were trimmed by 3 bases and 4 bases, with 7 bases remaining between them. DNA for the CDR3: TGTGCCAGCAGTGATCAAGAAAATCAGCCCCAGCATTTT. This sequence encodes CASSDQENQPQHF.

The chain joins TRBV6-5 to TRBJ2-7; weak D call: TRBD1 (5 bases). The CDR3 is made up of 12 amino acids. Germline V gene data show CDR1 as MNHEY and CDR2 as SVGAGI. Deletions cut 6 bases from V and 5 bases from J, with 11 bases between. CDR3: CASSRVLHEQYF. The CDR3 nucleotides are TGTGCCAGCAGCAGGGTTCTCCACGAGCAGTACTTC.

This clone was found once. The J gene is TRBJ2-3, the V gene TRBV7-3; perhaps TRBD1 as D (5 bases). The V end lost 1 base, the J end lost 2 bases, and 7 bases lay between the germline ends. The germline V gene encodes CDR1 SGHTA and CDR2 FQGTGA. This CDR3 is built from 14 residues. CDR3 bases: TGTGCCAGCAGCTTAAGGGGCCTCACAGATACGCAGTATTTT. Translating gives CASSLRGLTDTQYF.

The sample holds a few counts of this clone. The chain has TRBV30 and TRBJ1-1, with unresolved D. Trimming took 3 bases from V and 4 from J, leaving 9 bases between them. Looked up from germline, CDR1 is GTSNPN and CDR2 is SVGIG (reference sequence). The CDR3 is 12 amino acids. In DNA, the CDR3 is TGTGCCTGGAGGAGTGAGGGCACTGAAGCTTTCTTT. This encodes CAWRSEGTEAFF.

The chain couples TRBV19 to TRBJ1-5; 7 bases align to TRBD1. Germline CDR1 reads LNHDA; CDR2 reads SQIVND (reference sequence). CDR3 length: 14 amino acids. Trimming removed 9 bases from V and 1 base from J; junction bases left unmatched: 6. The CDR3 coding sequence is TGTGCCAGCCAAGACAGGGAAAGCAATCAGCCCCAGCATTTT. Its translation is CASQDRESNQPQHF.

This clone was seen just once. This rearrangement joins TRBV11-1 to TRBJ2-7; 7 nucleotides line up with TRBD2. V was pared by 3 bases and J by 5 bases, with 7 bases of the junction left unmatched. There are 14 residues in the CDR3. Germline CDR1 SGHAT, CDR2 FQDESV (reference sequence). In nucleotides, the CDR3 is TGTGCCAGCAGCTTGACTAGCACGTTGAACGAGCAGTACTTC. Protein: CASSLTSTLNEQYF.

The V call is TRBV6-5, the J call TRBJ1-2, with no clear D. With 6 bases removed from V and 4 bases from J, the gap between germline ends came to 15 bases. The CDR3 has 14 residues. Per the germline V gene, CDR1 is MNHEY and CDR2 is SVGAGI. As DNA, the CDR3 is TGTGCCAGCAGCCGTGGGGTGGCAGGCTATGGCTACACCTTC. Its protein is CASSRGVAGYGYTF.

This clone appeared once. The rearrangement uses TRBV10-3 and TRBJ2-3; 11 bases map to TRBD2. Germline-derived CDR1 and CDR2 are ENHRY and SYGVKD. V dropped 9 bases and J dropped 5; count of bases not matched to a gene: 4. This CDR3 is built from 13 residues. The CDR3 is CAIAGTSGDTQYF. CDR3 nucleotides: TGTGCCATAGCCGGGACTAGCGGAGATACGCAGTATTTT.

This sequence joins TRBV6-4 and TRBJ1-3; tentatively, D is TRBD1 (6 bases). The CDR3 spans 15 residues. The V gene's germline CDR1 is MRHNA and CDR2 SNTAGT. Deletions cut 6 bases from V and 2 bases from J, with 14 bases between. The CDR3 region has the DNA TGTGCCAGCAGCCTACACGGGACACCTGGAAACACCATATATTTT. Translation gives CASSLHGTPGNTIYF.

In nucleotides, the CDR3 is TGTGCCAGCAGCTCCCTCAAGGGCCTCGGAGGGGAGACCCAGTACTTC. It is translated as CASSSLKGLGGETQYF. The rearrangement links TRBV7-6 to TRBJ2-5; tentative D call: TRBD2 (6 bases). Trimming pared 4 bases from V and 5 bases from J, leaving 20 bases between. Germline values: CDR1 SGHVS, CDR2 FNYEAQ. The CDR3 loop spans 16 amino acids.

The chain combines TRBV4-1 with TRBJ2-2, with D perhaps TRBD1 (7 bases). CDR1 and CDR2 from the germline V gene are MGHRA and YSYEKL. Trimming removed 2 bases from V and 4 bases from J, with 26 bases in between. The CDR3 covers 20 residues. The CDR3 DNA reads as TGCGCCAGCAGCCAATATTTCAGGGGGGCCCAACGGTCGGTCACCGGGGAGCTGTTTTTT. This gives the protein CASSQYFRGAQRSVTGELFF.

This clone has just one count. This chain links TRBV6-1 with TRBJ1-1; a possible D gene is TRBD1 (6 bases). Germline values: CDR1 MNHNS, CDR2 SASEGT. V lost 5 bases and J lost 0, with 13 bases in between. The CDR3 runs to 15 residues. The DNA for the CDR3 is TGTGCCAGCAGTCTACTGGACAGATTGAACACTGAAGCTTTCTTT. Translation: CASSLLDRLNTEAFF.